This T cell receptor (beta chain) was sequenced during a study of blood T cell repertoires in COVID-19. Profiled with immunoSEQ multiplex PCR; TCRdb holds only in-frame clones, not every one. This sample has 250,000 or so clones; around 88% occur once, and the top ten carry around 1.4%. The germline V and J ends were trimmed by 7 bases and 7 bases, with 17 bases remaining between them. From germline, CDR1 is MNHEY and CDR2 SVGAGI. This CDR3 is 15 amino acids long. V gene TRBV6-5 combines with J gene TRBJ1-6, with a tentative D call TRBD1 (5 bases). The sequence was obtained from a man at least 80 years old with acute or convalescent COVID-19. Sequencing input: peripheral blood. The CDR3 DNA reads TGTGCCAGCAAGGGGCAGGCCCCTCAGAATTCACCCCTCCACTTT. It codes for CASKGQAPQNSPLHF.